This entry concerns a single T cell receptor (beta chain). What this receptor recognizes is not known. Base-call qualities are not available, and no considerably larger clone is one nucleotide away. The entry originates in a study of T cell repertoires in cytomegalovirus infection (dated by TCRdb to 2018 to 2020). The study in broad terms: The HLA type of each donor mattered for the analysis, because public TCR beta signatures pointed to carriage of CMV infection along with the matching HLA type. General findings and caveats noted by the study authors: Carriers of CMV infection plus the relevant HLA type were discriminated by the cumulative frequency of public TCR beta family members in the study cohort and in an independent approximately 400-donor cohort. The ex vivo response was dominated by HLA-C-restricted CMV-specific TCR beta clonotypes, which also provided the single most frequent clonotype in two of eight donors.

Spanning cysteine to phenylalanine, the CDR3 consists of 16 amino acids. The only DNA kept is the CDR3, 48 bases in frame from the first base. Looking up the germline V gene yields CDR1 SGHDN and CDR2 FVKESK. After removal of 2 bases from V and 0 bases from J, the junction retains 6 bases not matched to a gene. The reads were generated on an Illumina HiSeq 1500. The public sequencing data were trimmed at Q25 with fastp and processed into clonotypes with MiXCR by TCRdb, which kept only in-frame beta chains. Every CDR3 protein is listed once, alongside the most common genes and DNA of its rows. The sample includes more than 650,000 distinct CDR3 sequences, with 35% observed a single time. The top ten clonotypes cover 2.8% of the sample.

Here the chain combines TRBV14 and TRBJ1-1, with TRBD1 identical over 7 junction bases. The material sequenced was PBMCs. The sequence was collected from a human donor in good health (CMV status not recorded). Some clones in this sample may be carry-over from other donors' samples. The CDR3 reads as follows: CASSQRTGSMNTEAFF. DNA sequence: TGTGCCAGCAGCCAACGGACAGGAAGCATGAACACTGAAGCTTTCTTT.